A few counts support the clone carrying this T cell receptor beta chain. CDR3 length: 14 amino acids. Trimming cost V 1 base and J 7 bases, with 12 bases left between them. The germline CDR1 and CDR2 sequences are SGHRS and YFSETQ. The sample comes from a study of blood T cell repertoires in COVID-19. In the authors' workflow: From reference gene primer amplification, estimates of nucleated cell counts were derived. Assay: immunoSEQ multiplex PCR; the TCRdb copy retains only in-frame clones and omits some. D and trimming were read from the DNA, whereas the V and J calls and clone size are those reported in that table. The sample includes some 150,000 clones, about 90% seen only once; the top ten take less than 2.5%.

The sample taken for sequencing was peripheral blood. The sequence was collected from a man aged 50-60 years with active COVID-19. The chain employs TRBV5-1 and TRBJ1-5; a possible D gene is TRBD1 (6 bases). The DNA for the CDR3 is TGCGCCAGCAGCTTGATCGCAGGGGCCCAGCCCCAGCATTTT. Encoded protein: CASSLIAGAQPQHF. Using reference TRBV5-1 and TRBJ1-5 for the parts outside the CDR3, the full variable domain is KAGVTQTPRYLIKTRGQQVTLSCSPISGHRSVSWYQQTPGQGLQFLFEYFSETQRNKGNFPGRFSGRQFSNSRSEMNVSTLELGDSALYLCASSLIAGAQPQHFGDGTRLSIL.